The 6 T cell receptor beta chains reported below all come from one sample, sequenced in a study of cytotoxic CD8 clonotypes in ibrutinib-treated CLL (dated by TCRdb to 2020 to 2023). Library preparation used the immunoSEQ multiplex PCR assay. In TCRdb, the immuneACCESS table is reduced to in-frame sequences with V and J assigned. These tables do not hold every clone; where another copy was compared, an unresolved V gene accounts for under half, and the others remain unexplained. Across this sample there are around 310,000 clones, with around four fifths seen only once. The biggest ten clones account for roughly 6.3% of the sample. This sample comprised PBMCs, obtained before ibrutinib treatment. The receptors stem from a human donor with chronic lymphocytic leukemia.

This clone appeared a single time. The chain combines TRBV5-1 with TRBJ2-7, with 12 bases that match TRBD1. V trimming: 4 bases; J trimming: 0 bases; junction bases outside the gene matches: 5. The CDR3 is 16 amino acids. Germline V CDR1 and CDR2: SGHRS, YFSETQ. The CDR3 DNA reads as TGCGCCAGCAGCCTGGGGACAGGGGGCGTCTCCTACGAGCAGTACTTC. It translates to CASSLGTGGVSYEQYF.

With respect to this clone: The junction does not match germline at one end; this may be a read error. The V and J genes are TRBV7-7 and TRBJ1-1, with D tentatively TRBD1 (5 bases). Germline CDR1 is SSHAT and CDR2 is FNYEAQ (reference sequence). This CDR3 spans 13 amino acids. In DNA form, the CDR3 reads TGTGCTAGCAGCAGGGACCGTAACACTGAAGCTTTCTTT. This translates into CASSRDRNTEAFF.

The rearrangement links TRBV5-1 to TRBJ1-2; 7 positions match TRBD1. This CDR3 contains 15 residues. V shed 4 bases and J 4 bases; nucleotides not matched to a gene: 10. The V gene's germline CDR1 is SGHRS and CDR2 YFSETQ. CDR3 nucleotide sequence: TGCGCCAGCAGCACAGGGACAGCCTCGGGCTATGGCTACACCTTC. Protein product: CASSTGTASGYGYTF.

The J gene is TRBJ2-7, the V gene TRBV7-2; TRBD1 agrees at 7 bases. The CDR3 totals 14 residues. Germline V gene sequence: CDR1 SGHTA, CDR2 FQGNSA. V lost 6 bases, J lost 0 bases, and 5 bases stayed unmatched. The CDR3 nucleotides read TGTGCCAGCAGGGGGACAGTGTCCTCCTACGAGCAGTACTTC. As protein: CASRGTVSSYEQYF. Full variable domain (rest looked up from reference TRBV7-2 and TRBJ2-7): GAGVSQSPSNKVTEKGKDVELRCDPISGHTALYWYRQSLGQGLEFLIYFQGNSAPDKSGLPSDRFSAERTGGSVSTLTIQRTQQEDSAVYLCASRGTVSSYEQYFGPGTRLTVT.

CDR3 coding DNA: TGTGCCAGCAGTGAAGCTCTAGCGGGAGGGTCAGATACGCAGTATTTT. It codes for CASSEALAGGSDTQYF. The chain uses TRBV6-1 and TRBJ2-3, with TRBD2 identical over 12 bases. The germline V gene has CDR1 MNHNS and CDR2 SASEGT. J gave up 4 bases and V 0 bases, and 2 bases lay outside the gene matches. The CDR3 contains 16 residues.

V and J are TRBV5-6 and TRBJ2-3, with 7 bases lining up with TRBD1. The CDR3 contains 14 residues. The germline V gene has CDR1 SGHDT and CDR2 YYEEEE. The junction had 5 bases not matched to a gene; V was cut back by 2 bases and J by 5 bases. CDR3 bases: TGTGCCAGCAGCTTTATAGGGGGCGAAGATACGCAGTATTTT. Residues: CASSFIGGEDTQYF.